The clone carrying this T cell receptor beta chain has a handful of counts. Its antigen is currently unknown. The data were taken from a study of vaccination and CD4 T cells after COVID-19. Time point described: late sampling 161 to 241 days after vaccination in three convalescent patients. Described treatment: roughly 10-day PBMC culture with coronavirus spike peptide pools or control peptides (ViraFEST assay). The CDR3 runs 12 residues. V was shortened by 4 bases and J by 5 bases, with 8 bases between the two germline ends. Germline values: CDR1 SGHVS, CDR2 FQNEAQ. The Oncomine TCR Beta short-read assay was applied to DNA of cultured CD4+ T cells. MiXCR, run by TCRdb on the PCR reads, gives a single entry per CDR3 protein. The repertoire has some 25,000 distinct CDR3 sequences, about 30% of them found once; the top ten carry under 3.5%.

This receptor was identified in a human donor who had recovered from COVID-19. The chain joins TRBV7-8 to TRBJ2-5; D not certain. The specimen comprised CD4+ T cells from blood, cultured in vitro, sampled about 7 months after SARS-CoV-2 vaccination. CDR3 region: CASSSVIETQYF. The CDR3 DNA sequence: TGTGCCAGCAGCTCTGTAATTGAGACCCAGTACTTC.